This T cell receptor beta chain emerged from a study of blood T cell repertoires in COVID-19. The overall study: Sites across the United States, Italy and Spain contributed samples from acute and convalescent COVID-19.

Authors' analysis steps: Quantification of nucleated cells was approximated via reference gene primer amplification. TCRdb's copy holds only in-frame clones and misses some; the assay was immunoSEQ multiplex PCR. V, J and clone size derive from that table, while D and trimming were established from the DNA sequence. The profile shows a few hundred thousand clones, around 82% of them singletons. Seattle researchers signed up patients amid active infection and tracked them longitudinally. Germline CDR1 is MNHEY and CDR2 is SVGAGI. Trimming left V 5 bases short and J 4 bases short, with 15 bases between. CDR3 length equals 14 residues.

The chain links TRBV6-5 to TRBJ2-7; maybe TRBD2 (7 bases). The receptor was derived from a person aged 70 to 79 with COVID-19, enrolled during active disease. Source material: peripheral blood. The chain's CDR3 is CASSRGGAGYEQYF. The CDR3 region has the DNA TGTGCCAGCAGTCGCGGGGGCGCCGGTTACGAGCAGTACTTC.